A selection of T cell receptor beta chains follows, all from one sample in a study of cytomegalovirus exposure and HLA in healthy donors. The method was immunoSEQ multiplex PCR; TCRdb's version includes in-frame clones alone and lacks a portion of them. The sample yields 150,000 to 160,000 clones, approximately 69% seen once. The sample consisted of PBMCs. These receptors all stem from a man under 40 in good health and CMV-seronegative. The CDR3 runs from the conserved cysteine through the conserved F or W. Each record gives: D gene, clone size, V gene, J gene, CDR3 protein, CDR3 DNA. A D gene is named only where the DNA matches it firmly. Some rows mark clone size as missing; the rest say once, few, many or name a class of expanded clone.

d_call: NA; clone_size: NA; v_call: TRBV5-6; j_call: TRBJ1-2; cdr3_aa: CASSLSGRGYTF; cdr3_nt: TGTGCCAGCAGCTTGTCGGGTCGTGGCTACACCTTC
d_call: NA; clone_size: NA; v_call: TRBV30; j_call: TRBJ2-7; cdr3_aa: CAWREVGAYEQYF; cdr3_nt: TGTGCCTGGAGAGAGGTAGGGGCCTACGAGCAGTACTTC
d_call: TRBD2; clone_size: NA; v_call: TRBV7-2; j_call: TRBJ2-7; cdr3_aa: CASSLEVGGGTYEQYF; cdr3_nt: TGTGCCAGCAGCTTAGAGGTGGGCGGGGGAACCTACGAGCAGTACTTC
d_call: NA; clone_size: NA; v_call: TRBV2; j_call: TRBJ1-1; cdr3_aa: CASSRTVEEAFF; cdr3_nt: TGTGCCAGCAGCCGGACAGTTGAGGAAGCTTTCTTT
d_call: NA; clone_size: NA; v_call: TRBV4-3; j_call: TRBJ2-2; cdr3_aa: CASSQARVGVQGGELFF; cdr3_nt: TGCGCCAGCAGCCAAGCCAGGGTTGGGGTTCAAGGCGGGGAGCTGTTTTTT
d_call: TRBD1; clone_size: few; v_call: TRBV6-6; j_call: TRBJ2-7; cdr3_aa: CASRTGNYEQYF; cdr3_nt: TGTGCCAGCAGGACAGGGAACTACGAGCAGTACTTC
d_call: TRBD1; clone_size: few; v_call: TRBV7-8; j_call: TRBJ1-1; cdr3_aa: CATSGTGGTEAFF; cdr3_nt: TGTGCCACCTCCGGGACAGGGGGAACTGAAGCTTTCTTT
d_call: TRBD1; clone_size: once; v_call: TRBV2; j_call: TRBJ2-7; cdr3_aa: CASSEGTEQYEQYF; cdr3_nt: TGTGCCAGCAGTGAGGGGACAGAACAATACGAGCAGTACTTC
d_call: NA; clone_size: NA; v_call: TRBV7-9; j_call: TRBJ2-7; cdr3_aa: CASGRGFSEEQYF; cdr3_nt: TGTGCCAGTGGGAGGGGGTTTTCGGAGGAGCAGTACTTC
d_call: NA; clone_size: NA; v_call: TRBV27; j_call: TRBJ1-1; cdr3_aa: CASSLSAGLNTEAFF; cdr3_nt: TGTGCCAGCAGTTTATCGGCAGGGCTCAACACTGAAGCTTTCTTT
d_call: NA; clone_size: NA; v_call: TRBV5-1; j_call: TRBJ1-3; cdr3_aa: CASSLSMAEGTIYF; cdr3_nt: TGCGCCAGCAGCTTGTCCATGGCAGAGGGCACCATATATTTT
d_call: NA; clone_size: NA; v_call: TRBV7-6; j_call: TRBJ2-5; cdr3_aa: CASSLVQGSQQETQYF; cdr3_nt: TGTGCCAGCAGCTTAGTGCAGGGTTCCCAACAAGAGACCCAGTACTTC
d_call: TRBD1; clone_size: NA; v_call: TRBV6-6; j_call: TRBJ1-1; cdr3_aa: CASSYSTGGDGTEAFF; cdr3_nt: TGTGCCAGCAGTTACTCGACAGGGGGCGACGGCACTGAAGCTTTCTTT
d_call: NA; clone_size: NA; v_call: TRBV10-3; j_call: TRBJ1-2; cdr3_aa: CAISGLQAGSFGGYTF; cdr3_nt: TGTGCCATCAGTGGGCTGCAGGCCGGATCCTTCGGTGGCTACACCTTC
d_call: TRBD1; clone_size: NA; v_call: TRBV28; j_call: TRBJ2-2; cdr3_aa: CASSSLRDRRPNTGELFF; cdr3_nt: TGTGCCAGCAGTTCTCTCCGGGACAGGCGACCGAACACCGGGGAGCTGTTTTTT
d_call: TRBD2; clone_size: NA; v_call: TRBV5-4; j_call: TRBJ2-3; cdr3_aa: CARHAGGPKYF; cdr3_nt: TGTGCCAGACATGCGGGGGGCCCCAAGTATTTT
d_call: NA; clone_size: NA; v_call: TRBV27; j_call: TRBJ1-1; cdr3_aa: CASRVLPNTEAFF; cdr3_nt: TGTGCCAGCAGGGTACTCCCGAACACTGAAGCTTTCTTT
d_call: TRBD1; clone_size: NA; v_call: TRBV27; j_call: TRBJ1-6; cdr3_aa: CASSFGSGGSSPLHF; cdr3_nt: TGTGCCAGCAGTTTTGGGTCAGGGGGCTCTTCACCCCTCCACTTT
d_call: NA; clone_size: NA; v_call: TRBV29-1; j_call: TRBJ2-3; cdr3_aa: CSVARGSGTDTQYF; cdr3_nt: TGCAGCGTTGCCCGGGGGTCAGGAACAGATACGCAGTATTTT
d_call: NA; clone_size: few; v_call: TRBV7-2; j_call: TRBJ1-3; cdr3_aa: CASSLLNQDTIYF; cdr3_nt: TGTGCCAGCAGCTTACTTAACCAGGACACCATATATTTT
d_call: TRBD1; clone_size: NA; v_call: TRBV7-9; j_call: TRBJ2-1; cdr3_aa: CASSLGQGHNEQFF; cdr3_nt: TGTGCCAGCAGCTTGGGACAGGGCCACAATGAGCAGTTCTTC
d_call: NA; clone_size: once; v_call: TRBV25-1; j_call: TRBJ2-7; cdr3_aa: CASSERGDNSGYEQYF; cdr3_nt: TGTGCCAGCAGTGAACGGGGGGACAATTCTGGCTACGAGCAGTACTTC
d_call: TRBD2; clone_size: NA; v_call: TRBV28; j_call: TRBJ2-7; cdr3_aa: CASSRPRGGGAYEQYF; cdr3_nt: TGTGCCAGCAGCCGACCAAGAGGCGGGGGGGCCTACGAGCAGTACTTC
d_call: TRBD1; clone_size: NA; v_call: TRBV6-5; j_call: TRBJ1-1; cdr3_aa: CASSLTGGESTEAFF; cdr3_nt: TGTGCCAGCAGTCTGACAGGGGGCGAGAGCACTGAAGCTTTCTTT
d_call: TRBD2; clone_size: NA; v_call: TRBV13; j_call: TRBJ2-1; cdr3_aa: CASSLRTSGGWNEQFF; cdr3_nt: TGTGCCAGCAGCTTAAGGACTAGCGGGGGGTGGAATGAGCAGTTCTTC
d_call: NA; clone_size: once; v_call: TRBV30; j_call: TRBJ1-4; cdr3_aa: CAWRGGTRVYTYKLFF; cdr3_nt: TGTGCCTGGAGGGGGGGGACCAGGGTGTATACCTATAAACTGTTTTTT
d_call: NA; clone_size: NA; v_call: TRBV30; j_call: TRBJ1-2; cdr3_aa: CASRQDREDGYTF; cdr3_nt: TGTGCCAGCAGACAGGATAGGGAAGATGGCTACACCTTC
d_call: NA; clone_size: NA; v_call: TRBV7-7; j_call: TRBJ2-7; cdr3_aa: CASSFSGGYEQYF; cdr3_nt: TGTGCTAGCAGCTTTTCCGGGGGCTACGAGCAGTACTTC
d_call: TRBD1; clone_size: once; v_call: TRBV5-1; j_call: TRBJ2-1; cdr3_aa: CASSKTGGWDEQFF; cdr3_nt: TGCGCCAGCAGTAAGACAGGGGGCTGGGATGAGCAGTTCTTC
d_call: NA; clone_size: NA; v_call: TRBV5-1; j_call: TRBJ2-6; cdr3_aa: CASSPGSGANVLTF; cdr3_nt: TGCGCCAGCAGCCCAGGTAGTGGGGCCAACGTCCTGACTTTC
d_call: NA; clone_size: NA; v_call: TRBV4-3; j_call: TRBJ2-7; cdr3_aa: CASSPVGTGFSYEQYF; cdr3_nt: TGCGCCAGCAGCCCGGTGGGAACGGGGTTCTCCTACGAGCAGTACTTC
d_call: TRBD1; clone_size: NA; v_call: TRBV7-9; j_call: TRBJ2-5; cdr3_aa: CASSQSQGRGETQYF; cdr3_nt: TGTGCCAGCAGCCAATCACAGGGGAGAGGCGAGACCCAGTACTTC
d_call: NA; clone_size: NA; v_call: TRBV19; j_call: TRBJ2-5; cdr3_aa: CASSPGDGETQYF; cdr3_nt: TGTGCCAGTAGCCCGGGAGACGGAGAGACCCAGTACTTC
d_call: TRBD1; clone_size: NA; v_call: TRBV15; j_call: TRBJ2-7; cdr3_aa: CATARDRSSYEQYF; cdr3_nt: TGTGCCACAGCCCGGGACAGGAGCTCCTACGAGCAGTACTTC
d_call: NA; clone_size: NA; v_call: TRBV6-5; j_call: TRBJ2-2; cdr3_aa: CASRYEAIGELFF; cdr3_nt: TGTGCCAGCAGATACGAAGCAATCGGGGAGCTGTTTTTT
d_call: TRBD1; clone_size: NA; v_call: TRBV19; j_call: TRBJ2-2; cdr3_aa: CASSMDRVDTGELFF; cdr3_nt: TGTGCCAGTAGTATGGACAGGGTTGACACCGGGGAGCTGTTTTTT
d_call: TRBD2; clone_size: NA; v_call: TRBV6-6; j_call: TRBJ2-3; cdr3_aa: CASSYGLAGRTDTQYF; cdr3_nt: TGTGCCAGCAGTTACGGGCTAGCGGGGAGGACAGATACGCAGTATTTT
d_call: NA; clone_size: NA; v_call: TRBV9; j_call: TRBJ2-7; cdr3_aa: CASSGSGGVNGYEQYF; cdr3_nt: TGTGCCAGCAGCGGATCAGGAGGGGTAAACGGCTACGAGCAGTACTTC
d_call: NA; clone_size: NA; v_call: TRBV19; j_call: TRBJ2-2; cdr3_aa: CASSMGLQVSGELFF; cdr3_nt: TGTGCCAGTAGTATGGGTCTACAGGTGTCCGGGGAGCTGTTTTTT
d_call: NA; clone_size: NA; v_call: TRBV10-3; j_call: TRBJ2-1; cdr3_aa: CAIRDRAGTGKSEQFF; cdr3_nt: TGTGCCATCAGAGACCGGGCCGGGACTGGGAAGTCGGAGCAGTTCTTC
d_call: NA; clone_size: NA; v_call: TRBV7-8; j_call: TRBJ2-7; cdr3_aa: CASSGMKGPVEQYF; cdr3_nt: TGTGCCAGCAGCGGGATGAAGGGGCCGGTCGAGCAGTACTTC
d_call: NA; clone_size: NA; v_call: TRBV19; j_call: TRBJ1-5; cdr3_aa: CASSIHWQGGNQPQHF; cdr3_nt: TGTGCCAGTAGTATCCATTGGCAGGGTGGCAATCAGCCCCAGCATTTT
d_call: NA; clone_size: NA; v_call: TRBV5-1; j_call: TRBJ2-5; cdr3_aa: CASSLVQGYQETQYF; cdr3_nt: TGCGCCAGCAGCTTGGTCCAGGGGTACCAAGAGACCCAGTACTTC
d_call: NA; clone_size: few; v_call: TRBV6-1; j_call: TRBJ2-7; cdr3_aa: CASKPRGTYEQYF; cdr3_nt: TGTGCCAGCAAGCCCAGGGGCACCTACGAGCAGTACTTC
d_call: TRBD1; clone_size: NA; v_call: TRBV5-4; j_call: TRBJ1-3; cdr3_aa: CASSSWTGTYSGNTIYF; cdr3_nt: TGTGCCAGCAGCTCGTGGACAGGGACCTACTCTGGAAACACCATATATTTT
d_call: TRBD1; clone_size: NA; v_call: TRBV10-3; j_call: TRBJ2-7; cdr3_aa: CAKTGVKQYF; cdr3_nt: TGTGCCAAGACAGGGGTAAAGCAGTACTTC